This TCR beta chain was identified during a study of T cell clones after liver transplantation. Study context: Tolerance: complete withdrawal held at least one year, liver enzymes staying within twice normal. Samples came pre-transplant, pre-randomization before withdrawal, and post-randomization after withdrawal ended.

The CDR3 runs 13 residues. The germline V gene has CDR1 SGHAT and CDR2 FQNNGV. V dropped 3 bases and J dropped 5 bases, with 9 bases sitting between them. General study findings and limits: A larger donor-reactive than third-party decline suggested partial antigen-specific deletion. These preliminary findings come from unstandardized post-transplant sampling times.

Concerning this clone: Its target is unknown.

Data came from immunoSEQ multiplex PCR; TCRdb stores just in-frame clones and leaves some out. The table shows over 55,000 clones, with 70% occurring only once. This TCR came from a human patient who received a liver transplant. Some T cells may be the graft donor's. Source: CD4+ T cells from blood, taken at the approximately 16-month timepoint. V is TRBV11-2 and J is TRBJ2-3; a weak D match, TRBD2 (5 bases). Here the CDR3 DNA reads TGTGCCAGCAGCTTTTCAGGAGGAGATACGCAGTATTTT. Protein product: CASSFSGGDTQYF. The whole variable domain, filled in from reference TRBV11-2 and TRBJ2-3, reads EAGVAQSPRYKIIEKRQSVAFWCNPISGHATLYWYQQILGQGPKLLIQFQNNGVVDDSQLPKDRFSAERLKGVDSTLKIQPAKLEDSAVYLCASSFSGGDTQYFGPGTRLTVL.